This T cell receptor beta chain stems from a study of CD4 and CD8 cells across lung adenocarcinoma regions. This clonotype was seen only once. CDR1 and CDR2 from the germline V gene are MNHNS and SASEGT. This CDR3 has 14 amino acids. Samples came from patients with localized non-small cell lung adenocarcinoma. TCRdb analysed the PCR reads with MiXCR anew, one entry per CDR3 protein. The repertoire has fewer than 20,000 distinct CDR3 sequences, around 53% of them found once; the top ten carry about 60%. The receptor comes from a female donor with lung adenocarcinoma. The CD4 and CD8 labels of this study may be unreliable. Sequencing was carried out using CD8+ T cells from the center of a lung tumor. V and J are TRBV6-1 and TRBJ2-5; 8 bases fit TRBD2. The tail of the sequence fits TRBJ2-7 better, so the J call may be wrong. CDR3 nucleotides: TGTGCCAGCAGTGTGGACGGGGGGGTGTACGAGCAGTACTTC. This codes for CASSVDGGVYEQYF.